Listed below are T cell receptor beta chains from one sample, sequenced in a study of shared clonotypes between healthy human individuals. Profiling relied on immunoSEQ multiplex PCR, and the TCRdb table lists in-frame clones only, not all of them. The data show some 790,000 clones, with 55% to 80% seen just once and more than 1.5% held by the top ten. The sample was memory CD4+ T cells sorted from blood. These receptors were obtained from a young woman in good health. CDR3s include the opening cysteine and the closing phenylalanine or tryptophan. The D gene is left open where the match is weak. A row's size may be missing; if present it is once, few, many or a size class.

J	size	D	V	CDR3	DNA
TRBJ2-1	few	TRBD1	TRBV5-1	CASSKDRTSYNEQFF	TGCGCCAGCAGCAAGGACAGGACTTCCTACAATGAGCAGTTCTTC
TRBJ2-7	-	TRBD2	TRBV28	CASSPLGLAGAGVYEQYF	TGTGCCAGCAGTCCCCTGGGACTAGCGGGAGCGGGGGTCTACGAGCAGTACTTC
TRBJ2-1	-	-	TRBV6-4	CASSVTGSYNEQFF	TGTGCCAGCAGTGTAACAGGCTCCTACAATGAGCAGTTCTTC
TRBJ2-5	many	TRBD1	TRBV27	CASRGQGWETQYF	TGTGCCAGCAGGGGACAGGGTTGGGAGACCCAGTACTTC
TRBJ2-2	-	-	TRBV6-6	CASRFKGGRGTGELFF	TGTGCCAGCAGGTTTAAGGGGGGTCGGGGCACCGGGGAGCTGTTTTTT
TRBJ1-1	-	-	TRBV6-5	CASSYRNTEAFF	TGTGCCAGCAGTTACCGGAACACTGAAGCTTTCTTT
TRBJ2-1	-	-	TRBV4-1	CASSQDRSSGYYNEQFF	TGCGCCAGCAGCCAAGATCGGAGCAGCGGATATTACAATGAGCAGTTCTTC
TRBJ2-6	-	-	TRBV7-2	CASSSDSSGANVLTF	TGTGCCAGCAGCTCAGACAGCTCTGGGGCCAACGTCCTGACTTTC
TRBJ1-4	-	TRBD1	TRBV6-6	CASSRTGREKLFF	TGTGCCAGCAGCAGGACAGGGCGGGAAAAACTGTTTTTT
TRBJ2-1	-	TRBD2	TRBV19	CASSGLAGVYEQFF	TGTGCCAGCTCCGGACTAGCGGGAGTCTATGAGCAGTTCTTC
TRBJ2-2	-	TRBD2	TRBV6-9	CASRLAEGTGELFF	TGTGCCAGCAGACTAGCGGAAGGCACCGGGGAGCTGTTTTTT
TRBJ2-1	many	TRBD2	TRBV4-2	CASSQVGGGSSYNEQFF	TGTGCCAGCAGCCAAGTGGGAGGCGGGAGCTCCTACAATGAGCAGTTCTTC
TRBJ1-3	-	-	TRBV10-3	CAIRGTSLRGNTIYF	TGTGCCATCAGGGGGACAAGTCTCAGAGGAAACACCATATATTTT
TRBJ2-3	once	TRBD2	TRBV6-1	CASSDYASGSSWPPPDTQYF	TGTGCCAGCAGTGATTATGCTAGCGGGAGTTCTTGGCCCCCCCCAGATACGCAGTATTTT
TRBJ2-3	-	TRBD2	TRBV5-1	CASSLGLAGLSTDTQYF	TGCGCCAGCAGCTTGGGACTAGCGGGGTTAAGCACAGATACGCAGTATTTT
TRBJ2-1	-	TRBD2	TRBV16	CASSHNSGSLGNEQFF	TGTGCCAGCAGCCATAATAGCGGGAGCCTAGGAAATGAGCAGTTCTTC
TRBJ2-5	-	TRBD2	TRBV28	CASSAGLAGRETQYF	TGTGCCAGCAGCGCGGGACTAGCGGGACGAGAGACCCAGTACTTC
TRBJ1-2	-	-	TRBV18	CASSPPGVGGYTF	TGTGCCAGCTCACCACCAGGGGTGGGCGGCTACACCTTC
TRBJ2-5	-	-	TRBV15	CATSRMVSTGREETQYF	TGTGCCACCAGCAGAATGGTGTCGACAGGACGGGAAGAGACCCAGTACTTC
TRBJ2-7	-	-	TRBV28	CASSLGRGGYEQYF	TGTGCCAGCAGTTTAGGCAGGGGGGGTTACGAGCAGTACTTC
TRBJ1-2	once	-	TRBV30	CAGTSGTTNYGYTF	TGTGCCGGGACCTCCGGGACAACTAACTATGGCTACACCTTC
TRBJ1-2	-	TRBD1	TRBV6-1	CASSQGERGYTF	TGTGCCAGCAGCCAGGGGGAGAGGGGCTACACCTTC
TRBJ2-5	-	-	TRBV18	CASSPQQTQYF	TGTGCCAGCTCACCCCAGCAGACCCAGTACTTC
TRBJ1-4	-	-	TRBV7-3	CASGISATNEKLFF	TGTGCCAGCGGCATCAGTGCAACTAATGAAAAACTGTTTTTT
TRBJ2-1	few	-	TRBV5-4	CASSPGLPNEQFF	TGTGCCAGCAGTCCGGGACTTCCCAATGAGCAGTTCTTC
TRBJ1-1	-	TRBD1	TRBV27	CASSLSRGQGNTEAFF	TGTGCCAGCAGTTTATCCAGGGGGCAAGGGAACACTGAAGCTTTCTTT
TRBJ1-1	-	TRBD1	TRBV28	CASVRGGTGGTEAFF	TGTGCCAGCGTTCGGGGCGGGACAGGGGGCACTGAAGCTTTCTTT
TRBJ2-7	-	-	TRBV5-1	CASSLSRGSYEQYF	TGCGCCAGCAGCTTGTCTAGGGGCTCCTACGAGCAGTACTTC
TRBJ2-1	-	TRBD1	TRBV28	CASNSGTGHNEQFF	TGTGCCAGCAACTCCGGGACAGGGCACAATGAGCAGTTCTTC
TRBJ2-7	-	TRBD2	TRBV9	CASSVGIAGVINEQYF	TGTGCCAGCAGCGTAGGGATAGCGGGAGTAATCAACGAGCAGTACTTC
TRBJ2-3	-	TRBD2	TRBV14	CASSRTTGTPGGDTQYF	TGTGCCAGCAGCCGAACGACCGGGACCCCGGGAGGAGATACGCAGTATTTT
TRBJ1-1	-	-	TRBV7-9	CASSQAAGNMNTEAFF	TGTGCCAGCAGCCAAGCGGCAGGAAACATGAACACTGAAGCTTTCTTT
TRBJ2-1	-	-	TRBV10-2	CASSEQIYNEQFF	TGCGCCAGCAGTGAGCAGATCTACAATGAGCAGTTCTTC
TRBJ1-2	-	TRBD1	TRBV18	CASSPPSVGTGAKGGYTF	TGTGCCAGCTCACCACCCTCCGTGGGGACAGGGGCTAAAGGTGGCTACACCTTC
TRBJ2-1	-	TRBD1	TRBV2	CASSSGQGLNEQFF	TGTGCCAGCAGTTCGGGACAGGGCCTCAATGAGCAGTTCTTC
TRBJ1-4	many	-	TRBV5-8	CASSLNRDGKLFF	TGTGCCAGCAGCCTTAACAGGGACGGAAAACTGTTTTTT
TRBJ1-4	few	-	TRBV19	CASSIQGAATNEKLFF	TGTGCCAGTAGTATACAGGGTGCAGCAACTAATGAAAAACTGTTTTTT
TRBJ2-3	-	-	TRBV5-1	CASSLASSRADTQYF	TGCGCCAGCAGCTTGGCGTCTAGCCGGGCAGATACGCAGTATTTT
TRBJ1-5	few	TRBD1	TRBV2	CASSVRQGNQPQHF	TGTGCCAGCAGTGTAAGACAGGGGAATCAGCCCCAGCATTTT
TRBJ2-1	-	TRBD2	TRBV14	CASSRQAGGSYNEQFF	TGTGCCAGCAGCCGACAAGCGGGAGGGTCCTACAATGAGCAGTTCTTC
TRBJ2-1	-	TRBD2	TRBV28	CASSSPAGGPSSEQFF	TGTGCCAGCAGCTCCCCAGCGGGAGGGCCCTCTTCCGAGCAGTTCTTC
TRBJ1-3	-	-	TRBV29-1	CSVTRGNTIYF	TGCAGCGTTACTCGGGGAAACACCATATATTTT
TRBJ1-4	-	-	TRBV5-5	CASSGTLAANEKLFF	TGTGCCAGCAGCGGAACCTTGGCGGCTAATGAAAAACTGTTTTTT
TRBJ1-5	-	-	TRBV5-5	CASSVTGTKQPQHF	TGTGCCAGCAGCGTAACAGGGACGAAGCAGCCCCAGCATTTT
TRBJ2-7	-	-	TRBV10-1	CASSYGTEQYF	TGCGCCAGTTCATACGGGACGGAGCAGTACTTC
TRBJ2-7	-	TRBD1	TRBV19	CASAGTGEGYEQYF	TGTGCCAGTGCCGGGACAGGTGAGGGCTACGAGCAGTACTTC
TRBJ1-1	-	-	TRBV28	CASSPPGYETEAFF	TGTGCCAGCAGTCCCCCGGGGTATGAGACTGAAGCTTTCTTT
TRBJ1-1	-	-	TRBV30	CAWSVIEAGANTEAFF	TGTGCCTGGAGTGTAATAGAGGCAGGTGCGAACACTGAAGCTTTCTTT
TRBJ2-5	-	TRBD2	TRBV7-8	CASSKRTSFKTQYF	TGTGCCAGCAGCAAGAGGACTAGTTTTAAGACCCAGTACTTC
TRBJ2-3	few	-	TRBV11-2	CASSLSPDTQYF	TGTGCCAGCAGCTTAAGCCCCGATACGCAGTATTTT
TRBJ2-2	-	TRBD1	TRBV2	CASRETRTGVTGELFF	TGTGCCAGCAGGGAAACCCGGACAGGGGTAACCGGGGAGCTGTTTTTT
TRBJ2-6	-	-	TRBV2	CASRQSSGANVLTF	TGTGCCAGCAGGCAATCCTCTGGGGCCAACGTCCTGACTTTC
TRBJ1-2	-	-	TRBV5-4	CASSLDGQPFPYGYTF	TGTGCCAGCAGCTTGGACGGACAGCCCTTTCCGTATGGCTACACCTTC
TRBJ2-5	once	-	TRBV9	CASSARGDRTQETQYF	TGTGCCAGCAGCGCAAGGGGGGACAGAACACAAGAGACCCAGTACTTC
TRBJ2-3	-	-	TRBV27	CASSLNGGPDTQYF	TGTGCCAGCAGTTTAAATGGGGGGCCAGATACGCAGTATTTT
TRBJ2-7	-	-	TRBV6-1	CASSVTGLEAYEQYF	TGTGCCAGCAGTGTCACAGGACTGGAGGCCTACGAGCAGTACTTC
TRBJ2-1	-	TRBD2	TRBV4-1	CASSQGNLAGSYNEQFF	TGCGCCAGCAGCCAGGGTAATCTAGCGGGGTCTTACAATGAGCAGTTCTTC
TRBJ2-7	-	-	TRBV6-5	CASSQTQGSEQYF	TGTGCCAGCAGTCAGACTCAGGGGAGCGAGCAGTACTTC
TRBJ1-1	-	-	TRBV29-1	CSAGDTYTEAFF	TGCAGCGCAGGGGACACTTACACTGAAGCTTTCTTT
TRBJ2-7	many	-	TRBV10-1	CASSESGATPRHF	TGCGCCAGCAGTGAGTCGGGGGCGACGCCACGGCACTTC